Sequencing of this TCR beta chain was carried out in a study of T cells in Graves' hyperthyroidism and ophthalmopathy. Template material for amplifying TCR beta CDR3 regions consisted of RNA transcripts. An initial round of RT-PCR targeting the TCR CDR3 relied on the HTBI primer set. TCRdb called the multiplex PCR reads again in MiXCR, with one record for every CDR3 protein. This sample has hundreds of thousands of distinct CDR3 sequences, with roughly 15% found just once. This CDR3 contains 16 residues. V shed 3 bases and J shed 0 bases, with 15 bases lying between them. CDR1 and CDR2 (germline): GTSNPN, SVGIG (reference sequence). This clonotype was observed many times.

V and J are TRBV30 and TRBJ2-1, with a possible D match to TRBD1 (5 bases). The receptor's source is a woman in her forties or fifties with Graves' ophthalmopathy. The sample comprised blood. This CDR3 reads CAWRRVGVSSYNEQFF. The CDR3 DNA follows: TGTGCCTGGAGGCGTGTAGGGGTAAGCTCCTACAATGAGCAGTTCTTC.